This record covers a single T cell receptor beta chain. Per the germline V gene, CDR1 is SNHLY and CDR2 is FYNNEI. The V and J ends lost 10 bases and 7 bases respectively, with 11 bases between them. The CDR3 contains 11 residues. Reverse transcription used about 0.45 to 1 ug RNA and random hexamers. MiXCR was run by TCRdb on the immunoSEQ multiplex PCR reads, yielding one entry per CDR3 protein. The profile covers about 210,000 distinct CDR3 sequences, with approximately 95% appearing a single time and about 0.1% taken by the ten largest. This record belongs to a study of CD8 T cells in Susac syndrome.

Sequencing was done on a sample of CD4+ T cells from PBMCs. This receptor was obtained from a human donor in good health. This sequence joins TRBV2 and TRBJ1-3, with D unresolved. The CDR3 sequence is CAIRILNTIYF. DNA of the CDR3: TGTGCCATCAGGATCTTGAACACCATATATTTT.